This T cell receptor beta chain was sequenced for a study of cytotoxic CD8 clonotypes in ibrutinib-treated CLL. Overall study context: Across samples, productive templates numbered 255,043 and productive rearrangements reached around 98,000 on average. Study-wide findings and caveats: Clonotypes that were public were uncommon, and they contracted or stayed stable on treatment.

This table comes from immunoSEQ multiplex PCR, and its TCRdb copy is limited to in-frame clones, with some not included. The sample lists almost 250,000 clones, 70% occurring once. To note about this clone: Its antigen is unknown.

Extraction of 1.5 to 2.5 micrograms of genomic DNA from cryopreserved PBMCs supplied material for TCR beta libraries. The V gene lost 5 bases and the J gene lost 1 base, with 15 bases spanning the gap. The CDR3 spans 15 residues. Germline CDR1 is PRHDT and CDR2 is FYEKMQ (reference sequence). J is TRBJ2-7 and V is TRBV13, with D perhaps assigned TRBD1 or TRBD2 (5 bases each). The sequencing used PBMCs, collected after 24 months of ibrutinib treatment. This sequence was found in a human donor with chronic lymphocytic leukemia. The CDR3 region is CASSPVGVKSYEQYF. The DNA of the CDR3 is TGTGCCAGCAGCCCCGTGGGGGTTAAGTCCTACGAGCAGTACTTC.